This T cell receptor (beta chain) was obtained from a study of shared clonotypes between healthy human individuals. Regarding the study as a whole: A limitation of the genetic and exposure-history diversity represented arose from few donors.

CDR3 size: 13 residues. After removal of 4 bases from V and 15 bases from J, the junction contained 12 bases not matched to a gene. Germline V lookup: CDR1 MGHRA, CDR2 YSYEKL. This table comes from immunoSEQ multiplex PCR, and its TCRdb copy is limited to in-frame clones, with some not included. The repertoire holds approximately 2,300,000 clones, with 92% as singletons. A remark on this clone: What it binds is not known.

The chain employs TRBV4-1 and TRBJ2-4, with TRBD2 identical over 7 bases. This TCR came from a man between 18 and 35 years old in good health. Some clones in this sample may be carry-over from other donors' samples. Sequenced input: naive CD4+ T cells from PBMCs. The subset denotes: CD45RA+ positively selected. The CDR3 DNA reads TGCGCCAGCAGCCTCCCTGGGGGTGCGGGAGTGTACTTC. Its translation: CASSLPGGAGVYF.